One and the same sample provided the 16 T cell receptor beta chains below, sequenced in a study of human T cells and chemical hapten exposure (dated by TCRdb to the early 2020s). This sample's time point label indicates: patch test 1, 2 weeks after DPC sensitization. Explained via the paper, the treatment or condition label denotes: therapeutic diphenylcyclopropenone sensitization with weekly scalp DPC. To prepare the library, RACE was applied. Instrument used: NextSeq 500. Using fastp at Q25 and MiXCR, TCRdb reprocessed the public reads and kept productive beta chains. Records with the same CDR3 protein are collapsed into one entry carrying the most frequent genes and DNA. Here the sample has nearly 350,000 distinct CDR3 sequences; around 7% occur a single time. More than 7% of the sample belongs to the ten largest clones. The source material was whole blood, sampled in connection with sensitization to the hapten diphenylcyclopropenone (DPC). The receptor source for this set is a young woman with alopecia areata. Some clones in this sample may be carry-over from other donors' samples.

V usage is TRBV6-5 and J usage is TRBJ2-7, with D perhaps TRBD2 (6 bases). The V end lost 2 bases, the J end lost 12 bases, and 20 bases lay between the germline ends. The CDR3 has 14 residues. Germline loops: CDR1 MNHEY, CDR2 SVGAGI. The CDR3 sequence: CASSYAILGGARYF. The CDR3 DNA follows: TGTGCCAGCAGTTACGCGATCCTTGGCGGGGCCCGGTACTTC.

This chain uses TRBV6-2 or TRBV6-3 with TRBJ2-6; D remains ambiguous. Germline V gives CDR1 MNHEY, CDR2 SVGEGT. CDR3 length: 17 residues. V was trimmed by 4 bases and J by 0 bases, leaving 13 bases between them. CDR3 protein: CASSSRFVGSGANVLTF. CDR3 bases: TGTGCCAGCAGTTCCCGATTCGTAGGCTCTGGGGCCAACGTCCTGACTTTC.

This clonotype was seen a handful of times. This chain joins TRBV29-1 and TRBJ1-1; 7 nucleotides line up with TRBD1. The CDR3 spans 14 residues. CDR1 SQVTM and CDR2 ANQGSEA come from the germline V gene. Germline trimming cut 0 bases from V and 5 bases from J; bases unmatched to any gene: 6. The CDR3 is CSVEEAGGGTEAFF. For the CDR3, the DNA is TGCAGCGTTGAAGAGGCAGGGGGAGGGACTGAAGCTTTCTTT.

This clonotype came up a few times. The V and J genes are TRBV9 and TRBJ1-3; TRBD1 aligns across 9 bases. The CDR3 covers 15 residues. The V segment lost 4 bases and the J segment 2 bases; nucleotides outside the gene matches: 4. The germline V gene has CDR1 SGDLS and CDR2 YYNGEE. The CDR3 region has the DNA TGTGCCAGCAGCCCACAGGGGGCGGCTGGAAACACCATATATTTT. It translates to CASSPQGAAGNTIYF.

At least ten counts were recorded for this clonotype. In DNA, the CDR3 is TGTGCCAGCAGTTCCGCTGTGGGGGCGGGAGGCTACACCTTC. It translates to CASSSAVGAGGYTF. The rearrangement links TRBV27 to TRBJ1-2; TRBD1 is a possible D gene (6 bases). Trimming took 4 bases from V and 8 from J, leaving 17 bases between them. The CDR3 totals 14 residues. Per germline, CDR1 MNHEY and CDR2 SMNVEV (reference sequence).

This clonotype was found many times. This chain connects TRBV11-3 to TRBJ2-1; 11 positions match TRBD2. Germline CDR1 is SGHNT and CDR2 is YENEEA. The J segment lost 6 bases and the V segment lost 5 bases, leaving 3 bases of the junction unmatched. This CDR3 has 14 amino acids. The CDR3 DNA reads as TGTGCCAGCAGCGCACTAGCGGGGGTCAATGAGCAGTTCTTC. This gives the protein CASSALAGVNEQFF.

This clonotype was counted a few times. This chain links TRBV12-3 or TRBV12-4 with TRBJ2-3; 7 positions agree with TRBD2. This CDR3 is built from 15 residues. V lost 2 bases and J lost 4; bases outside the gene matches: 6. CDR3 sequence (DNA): TGTGCCAGCAGTTTACAGGCAGGGAGGGCAGATACGCAGTATTTT. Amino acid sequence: CASSLQAGRADTQYF.

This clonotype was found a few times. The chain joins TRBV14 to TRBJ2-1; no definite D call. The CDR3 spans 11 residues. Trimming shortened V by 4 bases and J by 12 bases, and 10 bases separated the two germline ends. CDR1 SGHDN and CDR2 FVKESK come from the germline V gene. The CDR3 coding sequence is TGTGCCAGCAGCCTCTCGCTAGGGCAGTTCTTC. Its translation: CASSLSLGQFF.

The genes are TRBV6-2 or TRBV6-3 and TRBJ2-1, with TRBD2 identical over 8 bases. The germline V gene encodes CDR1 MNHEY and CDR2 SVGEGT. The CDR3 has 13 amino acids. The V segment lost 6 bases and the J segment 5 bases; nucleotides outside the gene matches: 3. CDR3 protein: CASSRGGHNEQFF. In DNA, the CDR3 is TGTGCCAGCAGCCGGGGGGGGCACAATGAGCAGTTCTTC.

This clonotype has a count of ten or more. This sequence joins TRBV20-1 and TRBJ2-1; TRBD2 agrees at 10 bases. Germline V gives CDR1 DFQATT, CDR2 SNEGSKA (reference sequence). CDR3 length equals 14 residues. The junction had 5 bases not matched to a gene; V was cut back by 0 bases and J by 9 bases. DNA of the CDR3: TGCAGTGCTAGAGATACCCTAGCGGGGGTTGAGCAGTTCTTC. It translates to CSARDTLAGVEQFF.

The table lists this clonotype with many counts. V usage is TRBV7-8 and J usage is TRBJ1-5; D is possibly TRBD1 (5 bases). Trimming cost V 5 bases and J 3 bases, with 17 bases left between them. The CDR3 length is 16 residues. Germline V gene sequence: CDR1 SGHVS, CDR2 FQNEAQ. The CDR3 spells CASSGSREVNNQPQHF. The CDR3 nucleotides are TGTGCCAGCAGCGGAAGCAGGGAGGTGAACAATCAGCCCCAGCATTTT.

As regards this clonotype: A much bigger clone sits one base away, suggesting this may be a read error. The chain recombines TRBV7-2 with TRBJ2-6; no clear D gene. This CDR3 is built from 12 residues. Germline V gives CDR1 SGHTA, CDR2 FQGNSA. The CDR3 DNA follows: TGTGCCAGCAGCCCCTCTACAGTCGTCATGACTTTC. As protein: CASSPSTVVMTF.

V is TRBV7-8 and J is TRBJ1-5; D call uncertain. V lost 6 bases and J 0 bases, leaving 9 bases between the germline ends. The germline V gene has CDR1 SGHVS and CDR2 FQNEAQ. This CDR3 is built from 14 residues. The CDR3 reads CASSALDSNQPQHF. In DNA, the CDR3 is TGTGCCAGCAGTGCTTTGGATAGCAATCAGCCCCAGCATTTT.

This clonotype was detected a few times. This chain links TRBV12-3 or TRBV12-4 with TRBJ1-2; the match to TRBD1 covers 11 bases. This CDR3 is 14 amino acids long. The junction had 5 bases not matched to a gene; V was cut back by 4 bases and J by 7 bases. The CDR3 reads CASSYGTGGIGYTF. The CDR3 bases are TGTGCCAGCAGTTATGGGACAGGGGGAATTGGCTACACCTTC.

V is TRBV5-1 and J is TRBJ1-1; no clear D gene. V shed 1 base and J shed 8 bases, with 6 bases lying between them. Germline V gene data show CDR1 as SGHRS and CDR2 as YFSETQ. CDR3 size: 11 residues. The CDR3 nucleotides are TGCGCCAGCAGCTTGTCTGGGGAAGCTTTCTTT. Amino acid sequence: CASSLSGEAFF.

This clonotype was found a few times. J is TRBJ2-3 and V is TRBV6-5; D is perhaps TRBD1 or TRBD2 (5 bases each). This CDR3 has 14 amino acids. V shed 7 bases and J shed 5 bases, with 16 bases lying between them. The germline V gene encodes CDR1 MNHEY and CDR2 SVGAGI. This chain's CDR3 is CASTRGAFGDTQYF. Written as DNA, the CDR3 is TGTGCCAGCACCCGAGGGGCGTTTGGAGATACGCAGTATTTT.